Sequencing of this TCR beta chain was carried out in a study of blood T cell repertoires in COVID-19. Looking at the study overall: Researchers got acute and convalescent COVID-19 samples from the United States, Italy and Spain.

How the authors handled the data: Reference gene primers were amplified, and this amplification served to estimate nucleated cell counts. Measured with immunoSEQ multiplex PCR; TCRdb has only the in-frame clones, and not every one. V, J and clone size derive from that table, while D and trimming were established from the DNA sequence. The sample has 200,000 to 250,000 clones, about 88% seen once. This clone was observed a single time. This CDR3 has 15 amino acids. Germline V gene data show CDR1 as KGHSH and CDR2 as LQKENI. V was cut by 2 bases and J by 5 bases, with 12 bases left in between. This TCR came from a man aged 35-49 years with acute or convalescent COVID-19. The sequencing sample was made of peripheral blood. This chain connects TRBV18 to TRBJ1-4, with a possible D match to TRBD1 (5 bases). The CDR3: CASSPNGRVNEKLFF. CDR3 nucleotides: TGTGCCAGCTCACCAAATGGCAGGGTAAATGAAAAACTGTTTTTT.